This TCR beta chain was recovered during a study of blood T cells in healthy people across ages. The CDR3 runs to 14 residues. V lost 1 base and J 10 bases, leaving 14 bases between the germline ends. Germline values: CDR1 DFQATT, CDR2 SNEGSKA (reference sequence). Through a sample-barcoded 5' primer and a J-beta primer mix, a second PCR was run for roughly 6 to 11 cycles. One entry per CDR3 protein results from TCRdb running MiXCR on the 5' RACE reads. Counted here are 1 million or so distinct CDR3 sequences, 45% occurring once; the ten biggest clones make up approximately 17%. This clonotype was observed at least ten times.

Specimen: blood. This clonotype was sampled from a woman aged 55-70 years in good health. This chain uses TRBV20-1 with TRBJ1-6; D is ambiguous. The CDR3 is CSARGSTERSPLHF. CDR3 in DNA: TGCAGTGCTAGAGGATCTACCGAAAGATCACCCCTCCACTTT.